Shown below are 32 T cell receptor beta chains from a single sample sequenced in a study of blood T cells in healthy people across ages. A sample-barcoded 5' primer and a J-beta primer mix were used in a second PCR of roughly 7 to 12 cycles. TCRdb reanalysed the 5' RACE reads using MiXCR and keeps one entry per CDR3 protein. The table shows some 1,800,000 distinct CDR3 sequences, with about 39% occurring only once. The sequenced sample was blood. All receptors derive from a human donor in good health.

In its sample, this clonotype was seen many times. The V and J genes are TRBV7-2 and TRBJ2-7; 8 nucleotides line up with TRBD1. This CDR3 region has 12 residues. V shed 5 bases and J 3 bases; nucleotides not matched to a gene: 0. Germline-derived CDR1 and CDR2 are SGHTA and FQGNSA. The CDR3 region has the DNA TGTGCCAGCAGCGGGACAGGCTACGAGCAGTACTTC. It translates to CASSGTGYEQYF.

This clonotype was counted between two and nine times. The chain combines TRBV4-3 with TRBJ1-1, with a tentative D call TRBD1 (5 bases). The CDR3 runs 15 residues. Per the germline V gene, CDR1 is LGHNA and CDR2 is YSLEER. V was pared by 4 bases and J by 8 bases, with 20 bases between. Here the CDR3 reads CASSLGSNIRGEAFF. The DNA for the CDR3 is TGCGCCAGCAGCCTAGGATCGAATATACGGGGCGAAGCTTTCTTT.

The CDR3 reads CASSEPGYNEQFF. The CDR3 DNA is TGTGCCAGCAGTGAACCAGGGTACAATGAGCAGTTCTTC. The gene calls are TRBV2 and TRBJ2-1; D perhaps matches TRBD1 (5 bases). Trimming stripped 2 bases from V and 4 bases from J, with 6 bases between. The CDR3 length is 13 residues. CDR1 and CDR2 from the germline V gene are SNHLY and FYNNEI.

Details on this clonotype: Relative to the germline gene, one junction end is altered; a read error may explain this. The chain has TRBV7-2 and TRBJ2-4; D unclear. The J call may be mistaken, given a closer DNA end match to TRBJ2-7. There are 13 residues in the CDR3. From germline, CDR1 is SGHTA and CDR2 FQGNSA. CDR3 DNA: TGTGCCAACAGCTTACAAGAACCCTACGAGCAGTACTTC. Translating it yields CANSLQEPYEQYF.

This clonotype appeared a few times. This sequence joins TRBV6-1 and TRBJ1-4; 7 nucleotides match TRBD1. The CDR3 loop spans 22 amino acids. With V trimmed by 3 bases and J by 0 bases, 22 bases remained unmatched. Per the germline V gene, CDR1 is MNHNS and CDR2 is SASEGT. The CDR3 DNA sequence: TGTGCCAGCAGTGATGGACCTGCTGGGGGACAGACCCTATTTGCAACTAATGAAAAACTGTTTTTT. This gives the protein CASSDGPAGGQTLFATNEKLFF.

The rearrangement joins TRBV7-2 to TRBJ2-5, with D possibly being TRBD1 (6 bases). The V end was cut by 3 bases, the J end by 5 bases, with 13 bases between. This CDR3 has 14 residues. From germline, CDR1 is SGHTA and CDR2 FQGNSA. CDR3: CASSFQGNGETQYF. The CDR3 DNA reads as TGTGCCAGCAGCTTTCAGGGGAACGGGGAGACCCAGTACTTC.

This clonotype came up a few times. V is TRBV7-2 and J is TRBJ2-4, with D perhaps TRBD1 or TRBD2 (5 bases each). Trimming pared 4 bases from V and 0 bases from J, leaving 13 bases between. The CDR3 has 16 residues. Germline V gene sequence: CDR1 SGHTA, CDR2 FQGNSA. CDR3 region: CASSYPGTLAKNIQYF. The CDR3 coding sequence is TGTGCCAGCAGCTACCCCGGGACCCTAGCCAAAAACATTCAGTACTTC.

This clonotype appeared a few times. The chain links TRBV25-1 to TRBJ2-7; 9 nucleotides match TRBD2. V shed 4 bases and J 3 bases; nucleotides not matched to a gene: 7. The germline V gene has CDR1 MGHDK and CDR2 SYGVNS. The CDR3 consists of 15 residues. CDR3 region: CASSGALAGYYEQYF. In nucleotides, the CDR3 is TGTGCCAGCAGTGGAGCTCTAGCGGGGTACTACGAGCAGTACTTC.

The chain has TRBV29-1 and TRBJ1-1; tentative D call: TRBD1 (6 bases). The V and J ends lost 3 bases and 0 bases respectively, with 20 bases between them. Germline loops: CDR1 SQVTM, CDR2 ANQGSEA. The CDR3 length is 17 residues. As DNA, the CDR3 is TGCAGCGTTGAGTCCCCCTCAGGGGACGCCTTGAACACTGAAGCTTTCTTT. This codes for CSVESPSGDALNTEAFF.

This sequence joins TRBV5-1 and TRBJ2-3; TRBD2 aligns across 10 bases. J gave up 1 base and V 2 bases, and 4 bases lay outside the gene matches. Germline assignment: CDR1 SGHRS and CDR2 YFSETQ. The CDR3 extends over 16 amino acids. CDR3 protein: CASSLHGTSGTDTQYF. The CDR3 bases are TGCGCCAGCAGCTTACACGGGACTAGCGGCACAGATACGCAGTATTTT.

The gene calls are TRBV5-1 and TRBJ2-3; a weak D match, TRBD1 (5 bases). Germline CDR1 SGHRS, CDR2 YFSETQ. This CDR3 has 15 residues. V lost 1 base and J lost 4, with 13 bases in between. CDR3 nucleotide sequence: TGCGCCAGCAGCTTGTACCAGGGCACCGCAGATACGCAGTATTTT. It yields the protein CASSLYQGTADTQYF. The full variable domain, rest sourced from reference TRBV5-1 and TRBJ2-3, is KAGVTQTPRYLIKTRGQQVTLSCSPISGHRSVSWYQQTPGQGLQFLFEYFSETQRNKGNFPGRFSGRQFSNSRSEMNVSTLELGDSALYLCASSLYQGTADTQYFGPGTRLTVL.

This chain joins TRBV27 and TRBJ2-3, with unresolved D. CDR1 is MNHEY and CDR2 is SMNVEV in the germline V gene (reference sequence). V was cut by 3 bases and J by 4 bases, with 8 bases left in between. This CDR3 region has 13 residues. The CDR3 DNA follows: TGTGCCAGCAGTTTTTTATCCGCAGATACGCAGTATTTT. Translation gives CASSFLSADTQYF.

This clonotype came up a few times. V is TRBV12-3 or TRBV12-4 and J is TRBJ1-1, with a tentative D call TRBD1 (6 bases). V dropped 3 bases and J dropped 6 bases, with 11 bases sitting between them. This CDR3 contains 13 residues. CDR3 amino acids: CASSLSSGAEAFF. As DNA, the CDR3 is TGTGCCAGCAGTTTGAGCTCAGGGGCTGAAGCTTTCTTT.

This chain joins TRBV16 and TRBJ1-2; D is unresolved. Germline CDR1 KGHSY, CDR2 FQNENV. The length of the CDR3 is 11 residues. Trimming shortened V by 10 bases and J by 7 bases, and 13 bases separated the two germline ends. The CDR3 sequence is CATQSGGGYTF. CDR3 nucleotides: TGTGCCACCCAGTCGGGCGGTGGCTACACCTTC.

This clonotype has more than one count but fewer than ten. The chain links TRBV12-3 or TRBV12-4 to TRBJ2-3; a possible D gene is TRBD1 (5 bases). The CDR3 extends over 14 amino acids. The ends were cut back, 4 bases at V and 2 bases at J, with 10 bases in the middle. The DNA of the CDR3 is TGTGCCAGCAGTTCAAAGACAGACACAGATACGCAGTATTTT. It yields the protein CASSSKTDTDTQYF.

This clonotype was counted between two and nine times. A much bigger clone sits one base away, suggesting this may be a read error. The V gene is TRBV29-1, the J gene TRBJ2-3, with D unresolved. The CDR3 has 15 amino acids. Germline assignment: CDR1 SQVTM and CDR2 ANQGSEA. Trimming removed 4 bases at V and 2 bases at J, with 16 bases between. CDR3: CSVAREGSPTDTQYF. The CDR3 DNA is TGCAGCGTTGCAAGGGAAGGCTCCCCCACAGATACGCAGTATTTT.

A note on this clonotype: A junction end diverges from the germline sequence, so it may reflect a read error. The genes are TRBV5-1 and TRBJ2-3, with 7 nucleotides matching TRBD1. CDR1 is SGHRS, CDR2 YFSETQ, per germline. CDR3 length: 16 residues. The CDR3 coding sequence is TGCGCCAGCAGCTTGGGGAGAGGGGGCTACACAGATGCGCAGTATTTT. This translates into CASSLGRGGYTDAQYF. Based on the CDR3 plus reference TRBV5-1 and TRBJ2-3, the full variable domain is KAGVTQTPRYLIKTRGQQVTLSCSPISGHRSVSWYQQTPGQGLQFLFEYFSETQRNKGNFPGRFSGRQFSNSRSEMNVSTLELGDSALYLCASSLGRGGYTDAQYFGPGTRLTVL.

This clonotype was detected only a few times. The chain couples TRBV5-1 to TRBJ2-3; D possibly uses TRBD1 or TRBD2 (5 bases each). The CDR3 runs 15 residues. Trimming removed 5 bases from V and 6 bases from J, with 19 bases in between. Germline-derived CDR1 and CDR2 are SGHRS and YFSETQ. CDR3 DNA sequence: TGCGCCAGCAGTTATCTCCCCGGGGCAGGGGATACGCAGTATTTT. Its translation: CASSYLPGAGDTQYF.

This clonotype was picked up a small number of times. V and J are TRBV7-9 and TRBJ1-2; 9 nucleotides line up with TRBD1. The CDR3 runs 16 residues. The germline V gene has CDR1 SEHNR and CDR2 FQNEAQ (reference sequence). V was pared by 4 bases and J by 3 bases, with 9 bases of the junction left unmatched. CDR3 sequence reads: CASSSATGGLDYGYTF. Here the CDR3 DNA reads TGTGCCAGCAGCTCGGCGACAGGGGGATTAGACTATGGCTACACCTTC. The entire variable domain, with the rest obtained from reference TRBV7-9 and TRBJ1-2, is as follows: DTGVSQNPRHKITKRGQNVTFRCDPISEHNRLYWYRQTLGQGPEFLTYFQNEAQLEKSRLLSDRFSAERPKGSFSTLEIQRTEQGDSAMYLCASSSATGGLDYGYTFGSGTRLTVV.

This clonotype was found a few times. DNA for the CDR3: TGTGCCAGCAGCTCTCCAGGGGGATTTTTTTCGAACACTGAAGCTTTCTTT. It specifies CASSSPGGFFSNTEAFF. This chain uses TRBV7-2 with TRBJ1-1; TRBD1 matches at 7 bases. The germline CDR1 and CDR2 sequences are SGHTA and FQGNSA. The CDR3 runs 17 residues. V gave up 4 bases and J gave up 1 base; unmatched junction bases: 12. Complete variable domain (other parts from reference TRBV7-2 and TRBJ1-1): GAGVSQSPSNKVTEKGKDVELRCDPISGHTALYWYRQSLGQGLEFLIYFQGNSAPDKSGLPSDRFSAERTGGSVSTLTIQRTQQEDSAVYLCASSSPGGFFSNTEAFFGQGTRLTVV.

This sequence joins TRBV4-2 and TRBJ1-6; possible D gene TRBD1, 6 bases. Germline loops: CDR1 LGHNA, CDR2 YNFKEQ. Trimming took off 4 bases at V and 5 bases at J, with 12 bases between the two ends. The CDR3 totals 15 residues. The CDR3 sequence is CASSLKDRDNSPLHF. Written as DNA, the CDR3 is TGTGCCAGCAGCCTTAAGGACAGAGATAATTCACCCCTCCACTTT.

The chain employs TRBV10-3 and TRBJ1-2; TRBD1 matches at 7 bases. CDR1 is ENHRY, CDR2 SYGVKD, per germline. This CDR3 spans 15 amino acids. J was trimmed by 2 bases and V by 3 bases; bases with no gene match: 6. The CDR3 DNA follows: TGTGCCATCAGTGAAGACAGGGCATGGAACTATGGCTACACCTTC. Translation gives CAISEDRAWNYGYTF.

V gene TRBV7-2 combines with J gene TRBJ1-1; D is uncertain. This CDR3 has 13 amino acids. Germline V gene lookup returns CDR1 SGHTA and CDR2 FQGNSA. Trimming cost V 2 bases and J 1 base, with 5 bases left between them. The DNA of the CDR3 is TGTGCCAGCAGCTTACGATGGAACACTGAAGCTTTCTTT. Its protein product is CASSLRWNTEAFF. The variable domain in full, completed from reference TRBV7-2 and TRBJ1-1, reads GAGVSQSPSNKVTEKGKDVELRCDPISGHTALYWYRQSLGQGLEFLIYFQGNSAPDKSGLPSDRFSAERTGGSVSTLTIQRTQQEDSAVYLCASSLRWNTEAFFGQGTRLTVV.

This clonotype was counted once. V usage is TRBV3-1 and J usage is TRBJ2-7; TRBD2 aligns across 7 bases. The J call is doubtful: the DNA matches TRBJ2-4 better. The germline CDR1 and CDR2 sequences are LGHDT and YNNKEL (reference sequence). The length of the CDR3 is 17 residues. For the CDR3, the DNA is TGTGCCAGCAGCCAAGATACGGGAGGACGGGGCAAAAACATTCAGTACTTC. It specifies CASSQDTGGRGKNIQYF.

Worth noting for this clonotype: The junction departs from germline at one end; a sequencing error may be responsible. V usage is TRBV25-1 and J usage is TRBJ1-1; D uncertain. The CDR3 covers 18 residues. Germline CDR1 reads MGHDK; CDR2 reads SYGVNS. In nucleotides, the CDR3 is TGTGCCGGCAGTGAATTTCTTTCCCTACCGGACGGGAACACTGAAGCTTTCTTT. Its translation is CAGSEFLSLPDGNTEAFF.

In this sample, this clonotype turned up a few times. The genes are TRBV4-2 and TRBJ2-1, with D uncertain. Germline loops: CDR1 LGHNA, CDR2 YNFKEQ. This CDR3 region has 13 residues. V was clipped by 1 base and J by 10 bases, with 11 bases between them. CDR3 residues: CASSQARVSEQFF. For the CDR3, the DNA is TGTGCCAGCAGCCAAGCTCGGGTATCCGAGCAGTTCTTC.

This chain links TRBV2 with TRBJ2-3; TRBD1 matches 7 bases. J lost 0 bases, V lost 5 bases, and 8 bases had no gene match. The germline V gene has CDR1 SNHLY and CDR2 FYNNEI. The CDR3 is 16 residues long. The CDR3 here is CASSLLGTVSTDTQYF. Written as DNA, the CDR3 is TGTGCCAGCAGTCTCCTCGGGACAGTCAGCACAGATACGCAGTATTTT.

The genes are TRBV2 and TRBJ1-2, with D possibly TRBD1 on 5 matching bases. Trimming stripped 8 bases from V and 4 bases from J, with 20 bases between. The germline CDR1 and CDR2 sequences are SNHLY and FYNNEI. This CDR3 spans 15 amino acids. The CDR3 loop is CASVWDPSAGYGYTF. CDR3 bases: TGTGCCAGCGTTTGGGACCCTAGTGCTGGCTATGGCTACACCTTC. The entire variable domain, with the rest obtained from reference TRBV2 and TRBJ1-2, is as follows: EPEVTQTPSHQVTQMGQEVILRCVPISNHLYFYWYRQILGQKVEFLVSFYNNEISEKSEIFDDQFSVERPDGSNFTLKIRSTKLEDSAMYFCASVWDPSAGYGYTFGSGTRLTVV.

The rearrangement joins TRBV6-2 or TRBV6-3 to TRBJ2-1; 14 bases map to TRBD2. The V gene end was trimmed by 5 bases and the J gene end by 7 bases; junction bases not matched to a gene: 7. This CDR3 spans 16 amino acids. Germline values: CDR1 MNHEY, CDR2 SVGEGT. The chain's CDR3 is CASSMTSGGARNEQFF. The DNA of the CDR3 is TGTGCCAGCAGTATGACTAGCGGGGGGGCTAGGAATGAGCAGTTCTTC.

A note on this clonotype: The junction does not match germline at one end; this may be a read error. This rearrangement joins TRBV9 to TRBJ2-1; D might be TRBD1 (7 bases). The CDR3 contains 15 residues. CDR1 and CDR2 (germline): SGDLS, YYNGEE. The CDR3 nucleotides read TGTACCAGCAGCGTAGCAGGGGGGCTTGAAAATGAGCAGTTCTTC. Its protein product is CTSSVAGGLENEQFF.

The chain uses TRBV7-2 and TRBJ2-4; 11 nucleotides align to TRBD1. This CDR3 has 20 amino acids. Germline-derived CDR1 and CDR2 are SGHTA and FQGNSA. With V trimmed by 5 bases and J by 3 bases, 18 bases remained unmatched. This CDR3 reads CASSPMGPRGQGAFKNIQYF. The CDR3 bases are TGTGCCAGCAGCCCTATGGGACCGAGAGGACAGGGGGCCTTCAAAAACATTCAGTACTTC.

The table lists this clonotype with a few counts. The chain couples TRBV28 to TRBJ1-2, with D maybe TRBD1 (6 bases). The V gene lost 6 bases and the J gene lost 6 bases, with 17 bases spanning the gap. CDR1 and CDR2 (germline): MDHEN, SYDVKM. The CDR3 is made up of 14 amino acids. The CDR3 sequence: CASRLGQRRDGYTF. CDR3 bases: TGTGCCAGCAGGCTCGGACAGCGGCGGGATGGCTACACCTTC.